These 31 T cell receptor beta chains were sequenced from one sample in a study of T cell changes during pregnancy in multiple sclerosis. Assay: immunoSEQ multiplex PCR; the TCRdb copy retains only in-frame clones and omits some. The repertoire holds tens of thousands of clones, with around 90% as singletons. The sample here was peripheral blood, taken before pregnancy. The source of these receptors is a female donor with multiple sclerosis, enrolled in a pregnancy study.

The chain has TRBV27 and TRBJ1-1, with D possibly TRBD1 on 6 matching bases. V lost 2 bases and J lost 2, with 12 bases in between. Germline CDR1 is MNHEY and CDR2 is SMNVEV (reference sequence). The CDR3 length is 15 residues. Here the CDR3 reads CASSLETGRNTEAFF. The CDR3 DNA is TGTGCCAGCAGTTTAGAGACAGGCAGAAACACTGAAGCTTTCTTT.

CDR3 in amino acids: CASSLQPRDYGYTF. Written as DNA, the CDR3 is TGTGCCAGCAGCTTGCAACCCAGGGACTATGGCTACACCTTC. The chain uses TRBV5-4 and TRBJ1-2, with D maybe TRBD1 (5 bases). In germline, CDR1 is SGHNT, CDR2 YYREEE (reference sequence). This CDR3 has 14 amino acids. V was trimmed by 1 base and J by 3 bases, leaving 10 bases between them.

The DNA of the CDR3 is TGTGCCAGCGAACTTGACAGTTATCAGCCCCAGCATTTT. This sequence encodes CASELDSYQPQHF. The chain recombines TRBV19 with TRBJ1-5; D might be TRBD1 (5 bases). Between the trimmed V and J ends, which lost 9 bases and 5 bases, there was a span of 14 bases. The germline gives CDR1 LNHDA, CDR2 SQIVND (reference sequence). The CDR3 has 13 amino acids.

This rearrangement joins TRBV4-3 to TRBJ1-2; D may be TRBD1 (6 bases). The CDR3 runs 15 residues. Germline V gene sequence: CDR1 LGHNA, CDR2 YSLEER. V was shortened by 0 bases and J by 3 bases, with 11 bases between the two germline ends. CDR3 nucleotides: TGCGCCAGCAGCCAAGAGTCCAGGGGTGACTATGGCTACACCTTC. It specifies CASSQESRGDYGYTF.

The chain combines TRBV7-2 with TRBJ2-1, with TRBD2 identical over 10 bases. The germline gives CDR1 SGHTA, CDR2 FQGNSA. This CDR3 has 16 residues. Losses at the gene ends were 5 bases for V and 8 bases for J; bases not matched to a gene: 12. DNA of the CDR3: TGTGCCAGCAGCATTGGAGGAGCGGGAGGGTTGGATGAGCAGTTCTTC. This translates into CASSIGGAGGLDEQFF.

This clone was observed once. The chain combines TRBV9 with TRBJ1-6, with TRBD1 matching over 7 bases. The CDR3 spans 15 residues. V gave up 4 bases and J gave up 5 bases; unmatched junction bases: 6. Germline V gives CDR1 SGDLS, CDR2 YYNGEE. CDR3 sequence: CASSLSGTDNSPLHF. DNA for the CDR3: TGTGCCAGCAGCTTATCTGGGACAGATAATTCACCCCTCCACTTT.

This clone was observed a handful of times. The rearrangement links TRBV19 to TRBJ1-4; D is ambiguous. CDR3 length equals 13 residues. V gave up 3 bases and J gave up 6 bases, with 8 bases separating them. The germline CDR1 and CDR2 sequences are LNHDA and SQIVND (reference sequence). CDR3 amino acids: CASSIQRHEKLFF. The CDR3 coding sequence is TGTGCCAGTAGTATTCAGAGGCATGAAAAACTGTTTTTT.

This chain connects TRBV5-1 to TRBJ1-1, with D tentatively TRBD1 (6 bases). CDR1 is SGHRS and CDR2 is YFSETQ in the germline V gene. The CDR3 extends over 12 amino acids. V dropped 5 bases and J dropped 1 base, with 6 bases sitting between them. The CDR3 DNA reads as TGCGCCAGCAGAGGGGGGAACACTGAAGCTTTCTTT. The encoded protein is CASRGGNTEAFF.

The chain joins TRBV10-2 to TRBJ1-2, with TRBD1 matching over 9 bases. With V trimmed by 0 bases and J by 5 bases, 7 bases remained unmatched. The CDR3 contains 16 residues. CDR1 WSHSY and CDR2 SAAADI come from the germline V gene. CDR3 bases: TGCGCCAGCAGTGAGTCCAGCACAGGGGGCTATTATGGCTACACCTTC. Translated: CASSESSTGGYYGYTF.

The rearrangement joins TRBV19 to TRBJ1-4; 8 bases agree with TRBD1. Germline CDR1 reads LNHDA; CDR2 reads SQIVND (reference sequence). After removal of 3 bases from V and 2 bases from J, the junction contained 2 bases not matched to a gene. The CDR3 covers 15 residues. DNA for the CDR3: TGTGCCAGTAGTATTAACAGGGGGACTAATGAAAAACTGTTTTTT. It encodes CASSINRGTNEKLFF.

The chain uses TRBV6-6 and TRBJ1-1; tentative D call: TRBD1 (5 bases). With 8 bases removed from V and 1 base from J, the gap between germline ends came to 11 bases. The CDR3 runs 13 residues. Germline CDR1 MNHNY, CDR2 SVGAGI (reference sequence). The DNA of the CDR3 is TGTGCCAGCGGCGGGGGACGGAACACTGAAGCTTTCTTT. This codes for CASGGGRNTEAFF.

The V and J genes are TRBV2 and TRBJ1-2, with 9 positions matching TRBD1. Germline V gene lookup returns CDR1 SNHLY and CDR2 FYNNEI. With 6 bases clipped from V and 2 bases from J, the junction kept 1 base outside the gene matches. This CDR3 is 13 amino acids long. The CDR3: CASRDRGNYGYTF. The CDR3 DNA is TGTGCCAGCAGAGACAGGGGGAACTATGGCTACACCTTC.

The chain carries TRBV15 and TRBJ2-2; TRBD2 agrees at 8 bases. Germline trimming cut 0 bases from V and 4 bases from J; bases unmatched to any gene: 4. Germline assignment: CDR1 LNHNV and CDR2 YYDKDF (reference sequence). The CDR3 length is 16 residues. DNA of the CDR3: TGTGCCACCAGCAGAGATCCGGCGGGAGGCACCGGGGAGCTGTTTTTT. As protein: CATSRDPAGGTGELFF. Looking up the rest from reference TRBV15 and TRBJ2-2 gives the full variable domain: DAMVIQNPRYQVTQFGKPVTLSCSQTLNHNVMYWYQQKSSQAPKLLFHYYDKDFNNEADTPDNFQSRRPNTSFCFLDIRSPGLGDTAMYLCATSRDPAGGTGELFFGEGSRLTVL.

This sequence joins TRBV10-1 and TRBJ2-7; TRBD2 matches at 14 bases. The CDR3 totals 16 residues. Unmatched junction bases numbered 5, after V lost 4 bases and J lost 3 bases. Per germline, CDR1 WNHNN and CDR2 SYGVQD (reference sequence). CDR3 protein: CASSGGLAGVFYEQYF. Here the CDR3 DNA reads TGCGCCAGCAGTGGGGGACTAGCGGGAGTATTCTACGAGCAGTACTTC.

The gene calls are TRBV29-1 and TRBJ1-2; TRBD1 agrees at 9 bases. The CDR3 totals 12 residues. CDR1 is SQVTM, CDR2 ANQGSEA, per germline. Unmatched junction bases numbered 1, after V lost 4 bases and J lost 4 bases. CDR3 sequence reads: CSVADRGYGYTF. The CDR3 DNA reads TGCAGCGTTGCGGACAGGGGCTATGGCTACACCTTC.

The chain carries TRBV9 and TRBJ1-1; 9 bases map to TRBD1. Losses at the gene ends were 3 bases for V and 1 base for J; bases not matched to a gene: 4. From germline, CDR1 is SGDLS and CDR2 YYNGEE. CDR3 length: 15 amino acids. DNA of the CDR3: TGTGCCAGCAGCGCCGGACAGGGGTGGAACACTGAAGCTTTCTTT. This codes for CASSAGQGWNTEAFF.

The chain is built from TRBV27 and TRBJ1-4; 9 bases line up with TRBD1. The CDR3 spans 14 residues. Germline V CDR1 and CDR2: MNHEY, SMNVEV (reference sequence). The trim removed 8 bases at V and 10 bases at J, leaving 11 bases unmatched. CDR3 coding DNA: TGTGCCAGCGGGGATGGACAGGGGTGGGGAAAACTGTTTTTT. Its protein product is CASGDGQGWGKLFF.

The rearrangement uses TRBV9 and TRBJ2-5; TRBD2 matches 7 bases. Germline trimming cut 0 bases from V and 2 bases from J; bases unmatched to any gene: 4. CDR1 is SGDLS, CDR2 YYNGEE, per germline. This CDR3 is 15 amino acids long. This chain's CDR3 is CASSVGPSGQETQYF. The CDR3 nucleotides read TGTGCCAGCAGCGTAGGTCCTAGCGGTCAAGAGACCCAGTACTTC.

The chain has TRBV9 and TRBJ1-4, with 9 positions matching TRBD1. CDR1 is SGDLS and CDR2 is YYNGEE in the germline V gene. V lost 4 bases to trimming and J lost 4 bases; unmatched junction nucleotides: 5. The CDR3 sequence is 15 residues long. The DNA for the CDR3 is TGTGCCAGCAGCTCAGGGGACAGGGATAATGAAAAACTGTTTTTT. Translation: CASSSGDRDNEKLFF.

The chain recombines TRBV10-3 with TRBJ2-7; perhaps TRBD2 as D (6 bases). The CDR3 has 14 amino acids. V was shortened by 2 bases and J by 2 bases, with 10 bases between the two germline ends. The germline CDR1 and CDR2 sequences are ENHRY and SYGVKD. CDR3 sequence: CAISEQRTTYEQYF. The CDR3 DNA is TGTGCCATCAGTGAGCAGAGGACTACCTACGAGCAGTACTTC.

The genes are TRBV2 and TRBJ1-4; D not resolved. There are 13 residues in the CDR3. Deletions cut 2 bases from V and 5 bases from J, with 6 bases between. Looked up from germline, CDR1 is SNHLY and CDR2 is FYNNEI. This chain's CDR3 is CASSERENEKLFF. Here the CDR3 DNA reads TGTGCCAGCAGTGAACGGGAAAATGAAAAACTGTTTTTT.

V and J are TRBV7-9 and TRBJ1-2, with D possibly matching TRBD1 (6 bases). This CDR3 spans 15 amino acids. The V and J ends lost 5 bases and 4 bases respectively, with 17 bases between them. The V gene's germline CDR1 is SEHNR and CDR2 FQNEAQ (reference sequence). For the CDR3, the DNA is TGTGCCAGCAGCCGGGGGGACACGGGGCTCTATGGCTACACCTTC. This sequence encodes CASSRGDTGLYGYTF.

The chain joins TRBV4-1 to TRBJ2-1; D is unresolved. The CDR3 sequence is 14 residues long. Trimming removed 3 bases at V and 14 bases at J, with 20 bases between. Per germline, CDR1 MGHRA and CDR2 YSYEKL. DNA of the CDR3: TGCGCCAGCAGCCACTCCTTCCCGGGTTCTCAGAAGTTCTTC. It codes for CASSHSFPGSQKFF.

The chain has TRBV2 and TRBJ2-3; TRBD1 matches 10 bases. This CDR3 region has 15 residues. V lost 7 bases to trimming and J lost 0 bases; unmatched junction nucleotides: 4. CDR1 SNHLY and CDR2 FYNNEI come from the germline V gene. DNA of the CDR3: TGTGCCAGCACGACAGGGGGCTTTAGCACAGATACGCAGTATTTT. Protein product: CASTTGGFSTDTQYF. Together with reference TRBV2 and TRBJ2-3, the CDR3 gives the full variable domain: EPEVTQTPSHQVTQMGQEVILRCVPISNHLYFYWYRQILGQKVEFLVSFYNNEISEKSEIFDDQFSVERPDGSNFTLKIRSTKLEDSAMYFCASTTGGFSTDTQYFGPGTRLTVL.

This clone was recorded only once. V and J are TRBV9 and TRBJ2-1; 8 bases are a match to TRBD1. The CDR3 consists of 16 residues. Trimming removed 1 base from V and 2 bases from J; junction bases left unmatched: 5. Per the germline V gene, CDR1 is SGDLS and CDR2 is YYNGEE. CDR3 in amino acids: CASSVLGRGPYNEQFF. The CDR3 nucleotides read TGTGCCAGCAGCGTACTCGGCAGGGGGCCCTACAATGAGCAGTTCTTC.

The chain uses TRBV19 and TRBJ2-1; TRBD2 aligns across 7 bases. Per germline, CDR1 LNHDA and CDR2 SQIVND (reference sequence). The CDR3 contains 15 residues. Trimming at V came to 7 bases and at J to 10 bases, leaving 16 bases not matched to a gene. CDR3 bases: TGTGCCAGTACCCCGGGGTCTAGCGGAAGCCCCGAGCAGTTCTTC. Translation gives CASTPGSSGSPEQFF.

The CDR3 reads CASRGTSVYSYEQYF. DNA of the CDR3: TGTGCCAGCAGGGGGACTAGCGTATACTCCTACGAGCAGTACTTC. This rearrangement joins TRBV27 to TRBJ2-7, with 10 bases aligning to TRBD2. The junction had 5 bases not matched to a gene; V was cut back by 6 bases and J by 0 bases. This CDR3 comprises 15 residues. Germline-derived CDR1 and CDR2 are MNHEY and SMNVEV (reference sequence).

The rearrangement links TRBV5-1 to TRBJ2-1, with D perhaps matching TRBD2 (7 bases). This CDR3 is 13 amino acids long. Trimming removed 4 bases at V and 8 bases at J, with 13 bases between. Germline CDR1 is SGHRS and CDR2 is YFSETQ. The CDR3 DNA is TGCGCCAGCAGCATTACAGGGAGGGATGAGCAGTTCTTC. This encodes CASSITGRDEQFF.

The J gene is TRBJ2-2, the V gene TRBV5-1; 8 bases fit TRBD2. The CDR3 is 17 residues long. Germline-derived CDR1 and CDR2 are SGHRS and YFSETQ. V was pared by 2 bases and J by 5 bases, with 11 bases of the junction left unmatched. The CDR3 sequence: CASSLSAGGLGTGELFF. CDR3 coding DNA: TGCGCCAGCAGCTTATCTGCGGGGGGTCTCGGAACCGGGGAGCTGTTTTTT. The whole variable domain, filled in from reference TRBV5-1 and TRBJ2-2, reads KAGVTQTPRYLIKTRGQQVTLSCSPISGHRSVSWYQQTPGQGLQFLFEYFSETQRNKGNFPGRFSGRQFSNSRSEMNVSTLELGDSALYLCASSLSAGGLGTGELFFGEGSRLTVL.

The gene calls are TRBV18 and TRBJ1-2; the D gene is possibly TRBD1 (6 bases). Germline V CDR1 and CDR2: KGHSH, LQKENI. The V end was cut by 3 bases, the J end by 4 bases, with 21 bases between. This CDR3 is 17 amino acids long. As DNA, the CDR3 is TGTGCCAGCTCACCGACCGGGGGGCCGACAGGCCCCTATGGCTACACCTTC. This translates into CASSPTGGPTGPYGYTF.

V usage is TRBV12-5 and J usage is TRBJ2-1, with 8 bases that match TRBD1. The trim removed 6 bases at V and 2 bases at J, leaving 3 bases unmatched. Germline CDR1 is LGHNT and CDR2 is FRNRAP. CDR3 length: 14 residues. Here the CDR3 reads CASGRTGTYNEQFF. The CDR3 DNA follows: TGTGCTAGTGGAAGGACAGGGACCTACAATGAGCAGTTCTTC.